These 29 T cell receptor beta chains were all obtained from the same sample, sequenced in a study of regulatory T cells in long-lasting Graves disease. Time point denoted: newly diagnosed GD, antithyroid drugs for less than 3 months. Scientists built the TCR library using RNA that was extracted from PBMCs. Libraries of TCR beta came from iRepertoire HTBI primers plus Arm-PCR of CDR3 regions. TCRdb ran MiXCR on the multiplex PCR reads and lists one entry per CDR3 protein. The sample lists about 540,000 distinct CDR3 sequences; around an eighth were seen once. This sample also belongs to another study, concerning T cells in Graves' hyperthyroidism and ophthalmopathy.

Sequenced here: peripheral blood mononuclear cells (PBMCs), sampled at new diagnosis, from a patient treated with antithyroid drugs. These receptors were taken from a man in his thirties or forties with Graves disease.

This clonotype was seen at least ten times. The gene calls are TRBV5-1 and TRBJ2-1; D might be TRBD2 (5 bases). CDR3 length: 11 residues. The V and J ends lost 7 bases and 8 bases respectively, with 10 bases between them. Germline lookup yields CDR1 SGHRS and CDR2 YFSETQ. CDR3 nucleotides: TGCGCCAGCTTCTACGGGGATGAGCAGTTCTTC. This sequence encodes CASFYGDEQFF.

With regard to this clonotype: This could be a read error, since a much larger clone is one nucleotide away. The chain links TRBV3-1 to TRBJ2-1; 9 nucleotides agree with TRBD2. Germline V gene lookup returns CDR1 LGHDT and CDR2 YNNKEL (reference sequence). This CDR3 region has 15 residues. DNA of the CDR3: TGTGCCAGCAGCCAAGGGGTAGCGGGAGCCAATCAGCAGTTCTTC. Translating gives CASSQGVAGANQQFF.

This clonotype was detected a few times. V is TRBV20-1 and J is TRBJ2-2; D is perhaps TRBD2 (5 bases). CDR1 DFQATT and CDR2 SNEGSKA come from the germline V gene (reference sequence). Trimming pared 0 bases from V and 1 base from J, leaving 12 bases between. This CDR3 is built from 16 residues. The CDR3 is CSARDLQRRNTGELFF. CDR3 DNA sequence: TGCAGTGCTAGAGATCTCCAGCGGAGGAACACCGGGGAGCTGTTTTTT.

This clonotype appeared many times. Sequence at one end of the junction differs from germline and may be a read error. V usage is TRBV5-1 and J usage is TRBJ2-3; 7 bases are shared with TRBD1. Germline CDR1 is SGHRS and CDR2 is YFSETQ. The CDR3 extends over 12 amino acids. In DNA form, the CDR3 reads TGTGCCAGCAGCCGGGACAGAGATACGCAGTATTTT. Translating it yields CASSRDRDTQYF.

This clonotype was found many times. The gene calls are TRBV11-2 and TRBJ2-1; no clear D gene. The CDR3 is 11 amino acids. V lost 5 bases and J 8 bases, leaving 7 bases between the germline ends. The germline CDR1 and CDR2 sequences are SGHAT and FQNNGV. CDR3 protein: CASSEWYEQFF. The CDR3 DNA reads as TGTGCCAGCAGCGAGTGGTATGAGCAGTTCTTC.

This clonotype was detected many times. The chain employs TRBV6-6 and TRBJ2-5; TRBD1 matches 9 bases. This CDR3 has 16 residues. Germline loops: CDR1 MNHNY, CDR2 SVGAGI (reference sequence). J lost 11 bases, V lost 0 bases, and 13 bases had no gene match. The CDR3 spells CASSYSILQGDRVQYF. In DNA form, the CDR3 reads TGTGCCAGCAGTTACTCGATTTTACAGGGGGACAGGGTTCAGTACTTC.

The sample holds many counts of this clonotype. Here the CDR3 DNA reads TGTGCCAGCAGCTTAGGGACACGGAATAGCAATCAGCCCCAGCATTTT. This gives the protein CASSLGTRNSNQPQHF. The chain employs TRBV28 and TRBJ1-5, with D perhaps matching TRBD1 (6 bases). Trimming left V 6 bases short and J 0 bases short, with 15 bases between. In germline, CDR1 is MDHEN, CDR2 SYDVKM. The CDR3 length is 16 residues.

The chain links TRBV6-1 to TRBJ2-2; TRBD1 matches at 10 bases. V was clipped by 6 bases and J by 6 bases; unmatched bases: 7. CDR1 and CDR2 from the germline V gene are MNHNS and SASEGT. The length of the CDR3 is 15 residues. CDR3 sequence reads: CASSRQGASAGELFF. The CDR3 DNA reads as TGTGCCAGCAGCCGACAGGGGGCATCGGCCGGGGAGCTGTTTTTT.

This clonotype was seen many times. V gene TRBV15 combines with J gene TRBJ2-1, with a possible D match to TRBD2 (6 bases). The V end lost 0 bases, the J end lost 9 bases, and 15 bases lay between the germline ends. This CDR3 spans 15 amino acids. Germline V gene data show CDR1 as LNHNV and CDR2 as YYDKDF (reference sequence). The CDR3 DNA reads TGTGCCACCAGCAGAGATCTAGGCTCCGGGGGTGAGCAGTTCTTC. Residues: CATSRDLGSGGEQFF.

This clonotype was observed a handful of times. This chain joins TRBV18 and TRBJ1-2, with D possibly matching TRBD1 (6 bases). Per germline, CDR1 KGHSH and CDR2 LQKENI. V was trimmed by 2 bases and J by 4 bases, leaving 11 bases between them. The CDR3 contains 14 residues. CDR3 sequence reads: CASSPEGVFYGYTF. CDR3 sequence (DNA): TGTGCCAGCTCACCAGAGGGGGTCTTCTATGGCTACACCTTC.

This clonotype was picked up many times. The V and J genes are TRBV5-1 and TRBJ2-1, with TRBD2 identical over 11 bases. Germline values: CDR1 SGHRS, CDR2 YFSETQ. V lost 4 bases, J lost 8 bases, and 11 bases stayed unmatched. The CDR3 loop spans 16 amino acids. Here the CDR3 reads CASSPQPLAGVDEQFF. In nucleotides, the CDR3 is TGCGCCAGCAGCCCTCAACCACTAGCGGGAGTCGATGAGCAGTTCTTC. Together with reference TRBV5-1 and TRBJ2-1, the CDR3 gives the full variable domain: KAGVTQTPRYLIKTRGQQVTLSCSPISGHRSVSWYQQTPGQGLQFLFEYFSETQRNKGNFPGRFSGRQFSNSRSEMNVSTLELGDSALYLCASSPQPLAGVDEQFFGPGTRLTVL.

The chain carries TRBV15 and TRBJ2-7; the D call may be TRBD1 or TRBD2 (5 bases each). This CDR3 is 13 amino acids long. V shed 4 bases and J shed 6 bases, with 13 bases lying between them. Germline V gene data show CDR1 as LNHNV and CDR2 as YYDKDF (reference sequence). The CDR3 region is CATSNRDPSEQYF. CDR3 sequence (DNA): TGTGCCACCAGCAACCGGGACCCATCCGAGCAGTACTTC.

About this clonotype itself: A much larger clone differs by one base, so this may be a read error. The chain has TRBV3-1 and TRBJ2-7; TRBD2 might be the D (6 bases). Germline CDR1 is LGHDT and CDR2 is YNNKEL (reference sequence). The CDR3 runs to 14 residues. The DNA of the CDR3 is TGTGCCAGCGGCCAAGCGGCGCGGGGTTACGAGCAGTACTTC. Protein: CASGQAARGYEQYF.

There are a few counts of this clonotype. At one of its ends the junction is not consistent with the germline gene, which may arise from a read error. This chain links TRBV7-2 with TRBJ2-3; D is unresolved. The CDR3 consists of 12 residues. The V gene's germline CDR1 is SGHTA and CDR2 FQGNSA. The CDR3 loop is CASSSGTDAQYF. The CDR3 DNA follows: TGTGCCAGCAGCTCCGGCACAGATGCGCAGTATTTT.

This clonotype has at least ten counts. V is TRBV11-3 and J is TRBJ2-1; D is undetermined. The V gene's germline CDR1 is SGHNT and CDR2 YENEEA. V lost 0 bases and J 4 bases, leaving 7 bases between the germline ends. The CDR3 runs to 14 residues. The CDR3 DNA reads as TGTGCCAGCAGCTTAGAACAAGCTTACAATGAGCAGTTCTTC. Amino acids: CASSLEQAYNEQFF.

This clonotype was picked up many times. The DNA for the CDR3 is TGCGCCAGCAGCTTGCAAGGGGGCACTTACAATGAGCAGTTCTTC. Protein product: CASSLQGGTYNEQFF. The V and J genes are TRBV5-1 and TRBJ2-1, with 7 bases identical to TRBD1. The CDR3 has 15 amino acids. From germline, CDR1 is SGHRS and CDR2 YFSETQ. The V segment lost 1 base and the J segment 4 bases; nucleotides outside the gene matches: 5.

The gene calls are TRBV4-2 and TRBJ2-5, with 8 bases identical to TRBD2. Germline trimming cut 1 base from V and 3 bases from J; bases unmatched to any gene: 7. The CDR3 sequence is 16 residues long. Germline V CDR1 and CDR2: LGHNA, YNFKEQ. CDR3 in amino acids: CASSQAIAGPEETQYF. In nucleotides, the CDR3 is TGTGCCAGCAGCCAAGCGATAGCGGGGCCCGAAGAGACCCAGTACTTC.

This clonotype came up many times. The V and J genes are TRBV7-3 and TRBJ2-1, with D perhaps TRBD2 (7 bases). The CDR3 loop spans 18 amino acids. Trimming took off 0 bases at V and 6 bases at J, with 21 bases between the two ends. Germline V CDR1 and CDR2: SGHTA, FQGTGA. The CDR3 loop reads CASSLTVGGGAAPNEQFF. Here the CDR3 DNA reads TGTGCCAGCAGCTTAACGGTAGGGGGAGGGGCCGCCCCCAATGAGCAGTTCTTC. Drawing the rest from reference TRBV7-3 and TRBJ2-1, the complete variable domain is GAGVSQTPSNKVTEKGKYVELRCDPISGHTALYWYRQSLGQGPEFLIYFQGTGAADDSGLPNDRFFAVRPEGSVSTLKIQRTERGDSAVYLCASSLTVGGGAAPNEQFFGPGTRLTVL.

This sequence joins TRBV5-1 and TRBJ2-1; a possible D gene is TRBD2 (5 bases). Trimming shortened V by 0 bases and J by 14 bases, and 12 bases separated the two germline ends. This CDR3 is 12 amino acids long. CDR1 is SGHRS, CDR2 YFSETQ, per germline. This chain's CDR3 is CASSLETPGEFF. The CDR3 region has the DNA TGCGCCAGCAGCTTGGAAACACCCGGGGAGTTCTTC.

The rearrangement links TRBV3-1 to TRBJ2-1, with 7 positions matching TRBD2. Looked up from germline, CDR1 is LGHDT and CDR2 is YNNKEL (reference sequence). The CDR3 is made up of 16 amino acids. The trim removed 2 bases at V and 6 bases at J, leaving 10 bases unmatched. CDR3 region: CASSQITSDPPNEQFF. The DNA for the CDR3 is TGTGCCAGCAGCCAAATCACTAGCGACCCCCCCAATGAGCAGTTCTTC.

The sample holds a few counts of this clonotype. The DNA of the CDR3 is TGTGCCAGCAGCGTAGCACTTGGGCCCGCTTTCGGCAACTATGGCTACACCTTC. This encodes CASSVALGPAFGNYGYTF. The chain combines TRBV9 with TRBJ1-2; D gene ambiguous. Trimming pared 0 bases from V and 2 bases from J, leaving 20 bases between. In germline, CDR1 is SGDLS, CDR2 YYNGEE. The CDR3 totals 18 residues.

This clonotype was detected ten times or more. The V and J genes are TRBV19 and TRBJ2-7; 14 bases line up with TRBD2. V lost 0 bases and J lost 5; bases outside the gene matches: 6. The V gene's germline CDR1 is LNHDA and CDR2 SQIVND (reference sequence). This CDR3 is built from 17 residues. The CDR3 region is CASSIEPPGLAGDEQYF. In DNA form, the CDR3 reads TGTGCCAGTAGTATAGAACCCCCGGGACTAGCGGGAGACGAGCAGTACTTC.

In its sample, this clonotype was seen a few times. Just one base apart from a much larger clone, this may be a read error. The chain recombines TRBV13 with TRBJ2-7; no reliable D call. Trimming took off 1 base at V and 0 bases at J, with 7 bases between the two ends. There are 14 residues in the CDR3. Germline CDR1 PRHDT, CDR2 FYEKMQ (reference sequence). The CDR3 reads CASSLDESSYEQYF. Here the CDR3 DNA reads TGTGCCAGCAGCTTAGACGAGTCCTCCTACGAGCAGTACTTC.

This clonotype was recorded many times. The chain carries TRBV12-3 or TRBV12-4 and TRBJ2-5; 8 bases match TRBD1. J lost 3 bases, V lost 6 bases, and 21 bases had no gene match. The CDR3 sequence is 19 residues long. Here the CDR3 DNA reads TGTGCCAGCAGCCCTACCTCGGGATCGTGGCAGGGGGCTGAAGAGACCCAGTACTTC. Translated, it gives CASSPTSGSWQGAEETQYF.

This clonotype was detected ten times or more. The rearrangement uses TRBV11-2 and TRBJ1-1, with D unclear. With 8 bases removed from V and 4 bases from J, the gap between germline ends came to 17 bases. CDR1 SGHAT and CDR2 FQNNGV come from the germline V gene. The CDR3 sequence is 14 residues long. The CDR3: CASGLGLAGTEAFF. DNA for the CDR3: TGTGCCAGCGGTCTAGGACTCGCTGGCACTGAAGCTTTCTTT.

CDR3 nucleotide sequence: TGCGCCAGCAGCTTGAGGGGGGCGCGGTCCAATGAGCAGTTCTTC. Protein sequence: CASSLRGARSNEQFF. The chain uses TRBV5-1 and TRBJ2-1; perhaps D is TRBD1 or TRBD2 (6 bases each). The ends were cut back, 1 base at V and 6 bases at J, with 14 bases in the middle. From germline, CDR1 is SGHRS and CDR2 YFSETQ. The CDR3 loop spans 15 amino acids.

V and J are TRBV10-1 and TRBJ2-7; D might be TRBD1 (5 bases). CDR1 is WNHNN and CDR2 is SYGVQD in the germline V gene (reference sequence). The CDR3 is 14 amino acids. With 2 bases removed from V and 4 bases from J, the gap between germline ends came to 12 bases. The CDR3 DNA reads as TGCGCCAGCAGTGAGAGGGGATTGGTATACGAGCAGTACTTC. This codes for CASSERGLVYEQYF.

At least ten counts were recorded for this clonotype. V gene TRBV24-1 combines with J gene TRBJ1-1, with 9 positions matching TRBD1. From germline, CDR1 is KGHDR and CDR2 SFDVKD. Trimming took 4 bases from V and 5 from J; bases not matched to a gene: 13. CDR3 length equals 17 residues. The CDR3 nucleotides are TGTGCCACCAGTGACGACGGGACAGGGTCCGGAAATACTGAAGCTTTCTTT. Translated, it gives CATSDDGTGSGNTEAFF.

In regard to this clonotype: A clone one base away is much larger, so this may be a read error. J is TRBJ1-1 and V is TRBV29-1; 7 bases line up with TRBD1. The J segment lost 4 bases and the V segment lost 6 bases, leaving 17 bases of the junction unmatched. CDR1 and CDR2 (germline): SQVTM, ANQGSEA. The CDR3 is made up of 16 amino acids. CDR3 nucleotide sequence: TGCAGCGTCCCGGAGAGGAGAGGGCAGGGGGGCACTGAAGCTTTCTTT. Translation gives CSVPERRGQGGTEAFF.